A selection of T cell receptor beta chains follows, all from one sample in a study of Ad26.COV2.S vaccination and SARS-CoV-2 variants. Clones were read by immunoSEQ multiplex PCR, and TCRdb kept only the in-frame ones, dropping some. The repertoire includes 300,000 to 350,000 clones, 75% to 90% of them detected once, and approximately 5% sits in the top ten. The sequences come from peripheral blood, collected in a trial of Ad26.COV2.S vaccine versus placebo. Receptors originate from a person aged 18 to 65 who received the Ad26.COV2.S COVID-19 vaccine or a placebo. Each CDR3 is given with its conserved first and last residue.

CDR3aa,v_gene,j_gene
CASSYSPGQGAGELFF,TRBV6-5,TRBJ2-2
CASSLVQGNTGELFF,TRBV7-9,TRBJ2-2
CASGEGLAGVSYSYNEQFF,TRBV27,TRBJ2-1
CASSFVKAPEQYF,TRBV11-2,TRBJ2-7
CASSLGLAGVTDTQYF,TRBV13,TRBJ2-3
CASSWDRVADTQYF,TRBV6-2/TRBV6-3,TRBJ2-3
CASKEGAIGYTF,TRBV28,TRBJ1-2
CASSQGFGRNTGELFF,TRBV3-1/TRBV3-2,TRBJ2-2
CASRPTGRYTEAFF,TRBV2,TRBJ1-1
CASSPSGGTGGEKLFF,TRBV5-1,TRBJ1-4
CASSQTGTGVSPLHF,TRBV6-5,TRBJ1-6
CASSWDTNTGELFF,TRBV7-9,TRBJ2-2
CASSQPRTGGTEAFF,TRBV4-2,TRBJ1-1
CAWSVLTGSGYTF,TRBV30,TRBJ1-2
CASSPFEVSSYNSPLHF,TRBV18,TRBJ1-6
CASSVATSGSDEQFF,TRBV9,TRBJ2-1
CASSVVEFSESSYEQYF,TRBV9,TRBJ2-7
CASSFGGRHQPQHF,TRBV19,TRBJ1-5
CASSPIDSPTYGYTF,TRBV18,TRBJ1-2
CASSSQGADNYGYTF,TRBV28,TRBJ1-2
CASMPGQGYNEQFF,TRBV6-5,TRBJ2-1
CSASTVNYGYTF,TRBV20-1,TRBJ1-2
CASSMTEDYGYTF,TRBV19,TRBJ1-2
CASSPGGEAFF,TRBV18,TRBJ1-1
CASSLGVYGYTF,TRBV5-1,TRBJ1-2
CASSQDGSGYTF,TRBV4-3,TRBJ1-2
CASSYGRSGDNEQFF,TRBV11-2,TRBJ2-1
CASSRSNEQFF,TRBV7-2,TRBJ2-1
CAISESLYTEAFF,TRBV10-3,TRBJ1-1
CASSPGLAAYNEQFF,TRBV5-5,TRBJ2-1
CASSPGTGKGHQQYF,TRBV11-2,TRBJ2-7
CASSLDPGGHLTYEQYF,TRBV11-2,TRBJ2-7
CASNPPVGHEQYF,TRBV5-5,TRBJ2-7
CASVNTAGKGTEAFF,TRBV10-2,TRBJ1-1
CASSGSVGGRRTDTQYF,TRBV9,TRBJ2-3
CSARTGENYEQYF,TRBV29-1,TRBJ2-7
CASSLGNNEQFF,TRBV7-9,TRBJ2-1
CASSFRSNEQFF,TRBV11-2,TRBJ2-1
CASSAASGQETQYF,TRBV9,TRBJ2-5
CASSPTRVNTEAFF,TRBV7-2,TRBJ1-1